This T cell receptor beta chain derives from a study of CD8 T cells in ankylosing spondylitis. Study-wide results and limits: The study looked at matched synovial fluid samples from ankylosing spondylitis patients. Disease-linked clones were reported to be significantly enriched there. There was a TCR beta motif, made of 7 to 9 highly homologous variants, that appeared characteristic of ankylosing spondylitis blood. Clones linked with disease were CD8+ and fairly uncommon in the peripheral blood.

Unmatched junction bases numbered 11, after V lost 2 bases and J lost 7 bases. Germline loops: CDR1 DFQATT, CDR2 SNEGSKA (reference sequence). The CDR3 extends over 16 amino acids. Quantitative 5'-RACE with molecular barcodes was used to make the TCR beta libraries. TCRdb used MiXCR to reprocess the 5' RACE reads, holding one entry per CDR3 protein. The sample shows under 850,000 distinct CDR3 sequences, around 19% of them seen only once. In this sample, this clonotype turned up a few times. Its matching antigen is unknown. Sequenced sample: blood, either unsorted or a sorted T cell fraction (not recorded which). The chain employs TRBV20-1 and TRBJ2-3; TRBD2 matches at 11 bases. The clonotype was recovered from a male donor with ankylosing spondylitis. For the CDR3, the DNA is TGCAGTGCTAGAAACGGACTAGCGGGCTCCGGGTATACGCAGTATTTT. Its translation: CSARNGLAGSGYTQYF.